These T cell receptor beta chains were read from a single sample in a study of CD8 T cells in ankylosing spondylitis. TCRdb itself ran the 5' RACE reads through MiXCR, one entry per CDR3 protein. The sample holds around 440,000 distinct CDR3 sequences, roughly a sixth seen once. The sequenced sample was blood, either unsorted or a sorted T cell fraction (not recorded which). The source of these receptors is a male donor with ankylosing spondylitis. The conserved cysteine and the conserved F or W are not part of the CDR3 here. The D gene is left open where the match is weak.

CDR3: ASSPSGRDLSYEQY; D: TRBD2; V: TRBV18
CDR3: ASSFISGRDNEQF; D: -; V: TRBV5-1
CDR3: ASSEQGRLTQPQH; D: -; V: TRBV6-1
CDR3: SARRGQGPEAF; D: TRBD1; V: TRBV20-1
CDR3: ASSLGRSHSGELF; D: -; V: TRBV7-2
CDR3: ASSHPGADASPF; D: -; V: TRBV4-2
CDR3: ASSPGASGRIDTQY; D: TRBD2; V: TRBV14
CDR3: AISEQSSYNEQF; D: -; V: TRBV10-3
CDR3: ASSLPGTGAKETQY; D: TRBD1; V: TRBV5-1
CDR3: ASSLVRGNSPLH; D: -; V: TRBV7-9
CDR3: ASSLAVRGNTEAF; D: -; V: TRBV5-6
CDR3: ASSTELGYTGELF; D: -; V: TRBV12-3/TRBV12-4
CDR3: ASSPLGLAGEETQY; D: TRBD2; V: TRBV27
CDR3: ATSSKYGEQF; D: -; V: TRBV15
CDR3: ASSLRTSEYNEQF; D: TRBD2; V: TRBV12-3/TRBV12-4
CDR3: ASSKGPRGPYNEQF; D: -; V: TRBV21-1
CDR3: ASLEKETQY; D: -; V: TRBV19
CDR3: SVQGVGGETQY; D: TRBD1; V: TRBV29-1
CDR3: ASVSTGTGSSREQF; D: TRBD1; V: TRBV7-2
CDR3: ASSPVFTTGPLATNEKLF; D: -; V: TRBV18
CDR3: ASSLPASTSTDTQY; D: -; V: TRBV5-5
CDR3: SARGGKTNTEAF; D: -; V: TRBV20-1
CDR3: ASTKGSYTGELF; D: -; V: TRBV7-9
CDR3: SATTSSFVDTQY; D: -; V: TRBV20-1
CDR3: ASSLSGQTNTEAF; D: -; V: TRBV7-9
CDR3: SVADRSTDTQY; D: TRBD1; V: TRBV29-1
CDR3: ASSLGLKYEQY; D: -; V: TRBV11-2
CDR3: ASSPRNTQY; D: -; V: TRBV28
CDR3: SADDPSGSGANVLT; D: -; V: TRBV29-1
CDR3: SARWGRGRGGDTEAF; D: TRBD1; V: TRBV20-1
CDR3: ASRGAMVVTEAF; D: -; V: TRBV12-3/TRBV12-4
CDR3: ASSYSLKADTQY; D: -; V: TRBV6-2/TRBV6-3
CDR3: ASSQDLVKGQSVYNEQF; D: -; V: TRBV14
CDR3: ASNRGLGYGYT; D: TRBD1; V: TRBV12-3/TRBV12-4
CDR3: ASSAEGARNNEQF; D: -; V: TRBV18
CDR3: ASTLWTGVTGELF; D: TRBD1; V: TRBV5-1
CDR3: SARKRLAGKNTGELF; D: TRBD2; V: TRBV20-1